A single sample gave rise to the 15 T cell receptor beta chains below, sequenced in a study of CD8+CD57+ T cells in acquired aplastic anemia. Template material for TCR beta VDJ and CDR3 profiling consisted of genomic DNA. In TCRdb, the reads were re-called with MiXCR into one record per CDR3 protein. This table holds under 150,000 distinct CDR3 sequences, less than 45% found once. The sequenced material came from sorted CD4+, CD8+, or CD8+CD57+ T cells (not recorded which) from PBMCs. The source is a human donor in good health, serving as a control.

The chain combines TRBV6-1 with TRBJ2-7; 8 bases fit TRBD2. Per the germline V gene, CDR1 is MNHNS and CDR2 is SASEGT. This CDR3 has 19 amino acids. V was pared by 1 base and J by 4 bases, with 18 bases of the junction left unmatched. Here the CDR3 DNA reads TGTGCCAGCAGTGAAGAAAGTTTAATTCGGAGACTAGCGACTTACGAGCAGTACTTC. Protein sequence: CASSEESLIRRLATYEQYF.

The chain couples TRBV15 to TRBJ1-2; D uncertain. CDR1 is LNHNV, CDR2 YYDKDF, per germline (reference sequence). The V gene lost 5 bases and the J gene lost 8 bases, with 12 bases spanning the gap. The CDR3 covers 12 residues. The CDR3 spells CATSPRTGGYTF. Here the CDR3 DNA reads TGTGCCACCAGCCCACGGACCGGGGGCTACACCTTC. Together with reference TRBV15 and TRBJ1-2, the CDR3 gives the full variable domain: DAMVIQNPRYQVTQFGKPVTLSCSQTLNHNVMYWYQQKSSQAPKLLFHYYDKDFNNEADTPDNFQSRRPNTSFCFLDIRSPGLGDTAMYLCATSPRTGGYTFGSGTRLTVV.

The chain is built from TRBV15 and TRBJ2-6; either TRBD1 or TRBD2 may fit D (5 bases each). The germline V gene has CDR1 LNHNV and CDR2 YYDKDF (reference sequence). The CDR3 extends over 16 amino acids. V was pared by 9 bases and J by 0 bases, with 15 bases between. As DNA, the CDR3 is TGTGCCACGACAGCGGATCCTAGCTCTGGGGCCAACGTCCTGACTTTC. It translates to CATTADPSSGANVLTF.

The chain has TRBV5-1 and TRBJ1-2; D might be TRBD1 (6 bases). Per the germline V gene, CDR1 is SGHRS and CDR2 is YFSETQ. The V gene lost 0 bases and the J gene lost 6 bases, with 21 bases spanning the gap. This CDR3 contains 17 residues. CDR3 in amino acids: CASSLAGSGGAENGYTF. Written as DNA, the CDR3 is TGCGCCAGCAGCTTGGCAGGGTCGGGGGGCGCAGAAAATGGCTACACCTTC.

The rearrangement uses TRBV18 and TRBJ1-2, with 8 bases fitting TRBD1. After removal of 3 bases from V and 8 bases from J, the junction contained 5 bases not matched to a gene. This CDR3 has 13 amino acids. Germline CDR1 KGHSH, CDR2 LQKENI. The CDR3 DNA is TGTGCCAGCTCACCCGCCGGGACAGGAGGCTACACCTTC. This gives the protein CASSPAGTGGYTF.

This clonotype was detected ten times or more. The genes are TRBV7-9 and TRBJ1-1; 11 positions agree with TRBD1. Trimming took 0 bases from V and 4 from J; bases not matched to a gene: 1. This CDR3 region has 15 residues. CDR1 and CDR2 from the germline V gene are SEHNR and FQNEAQ (reference sequence). The DNA for the CDR3 is TGTGCCAGCAGCTTAGCGGACAGGGGGCCCACTGAAGCTTTCTTT. This gives the protein CASSLADRGPTEAFF.

A remark on this clonotype: One base away lies a much larger clone, so this may be a sequencing read error. V and J are TRBV6-1 and TRBJ2-5; D perhaps matches TRBD1 (6 bases). The CDR3 totals 15 residues. Germline V gene sequence: CDR1 MNHNS, CDR2 SASEGT. V lost 8 bases and J lost 7, with 23 bases in between. The CDR3 is CASETGRLSWGTQYF. The CDR3 DNA follows: TGTGCCAGCGAAACAGGGCGGCTCTCCTGGGGGACCCAGTACTTC.

This clonotype showed up many times. This sequence joins TRBV4-1 and TRBJ1-2; tentative D call: TRBD1 (5 bases). Between the trimmed V and J ends, which lost 4 bases and 4 bases, there was a span of 16 bases. This CDR3 contains 15 residues. The germline CDR1 and CDR2 sequences are MGHRA and YSYEKL. The CDR3 nucleotides are TGCGCCAGCAGCCCGGTAAAGAGGGGTGGCTATGGCTACACCTTC. Protein product: CASSPVKRGGYGYTF.

A word on this clonotype: A much more abundant neighbour one base away suggests this may be a read error. The chain recombines TRBV18 with TRBJ2-5; 13 bases are a match to TRBD2. The CDR3 runs to 14 residues. The J segment lost 7 bases and the V segment lost 9 bases, leaving 8 bases of the junction unmatched. Germline assignment: CDR1 KGHSH and CDR2 LQKENI. Here the CDR3 reads CASLRTSGRGTQYF. The CDR3 nucleotides read TGTGCCAGTCTCAGGACTAGCGGGAGAGGGACCCAGTACTTC.

This clonotype was picked up many times. This CDR3 is CSARGPEAFF. The CDR3 nucleotides read TGCAGTGCCAGGGGCCCTGAAGCTTTCTTT. The chain links TRBV20-1 to TRBJ1-1; TRBD1 might be the D (6 bases). Trimming left V 6 bases short and J 6 bases short, with 8 bases between. The germline CDR1 and CDR2 sequences are DFQATT and SNEGSKA (reference sequence). The CDR3 spans 10 residues.

The V and J genes are TRBV7-8 and TRBJ2-7; D may be TRBD1 (6 bases). V was shortened by 1 base and J by 2 bases, with 21 bases between the two germline ends. This CDR3 has 18 residues. Per the germline V gene, CDR1 is SGHVS and CDR2 is FQNEAQ. The CDR3 protein is CASSLVGTGWEYPYEQYV. CDR3 in DNA: TGTGCCAGCAGCTTAGTGGGAACAGGGTGGGAGTATCCCTACGAGCAGTACGTC.

This clonotype has more than one count but fewer than ten. The V gene is TRBV3-1, the J gene TRBJ1-1; D remains ambiguous. V was shortened by 4 bases and J by 0 bases, with 12 bases between the two germline ends. This CDR3 is built from 15 residues. CDR1 and CDR2 (germline): LGHDT, YNNKEL (reference sequence). The CDR3 is CASSRGRVMNTEAFF. CDR3 sequence (DNA): TGTGCCAGCAGCCGCGGCCGGGTAATGAACACTGAAGCTTTCTTT.

This chain connects TRBV6-1 to TRBJ1-5; D remains ambiguous. The CDR3 loop spans 13 amino acids. The germline V gene has CDR1 MNHNS and CDR2 SASEGT. The V and J ends lost 7 bases and 6 bases respectively, with 13 bases between them. CDR3: CASTYGRPQPQHF. In nucleotides, the CDR3 is TGTGCCAGCACCTATGGGAGGCCTCAGCCCCAGCATTTT.

This clonotype has ten or more counts. The chain has TRBV4-2 and TRBJ1-1, with a tentative D call TRBD1 (5 bases). CDR3 length equals 14 residues. The V gene's germline CDR1 is LGHNA and CDR2 YNFKEQ. The V gene lost 4 bases and the J gene lost 1 base, with 10 bases spanning the gap. CDR3 protein: CASSPGHSNTEAFF. The DNA of the CDR3 is TGTGCCAGCAGCCCCGGACACTCGAACACTGAAGCTTTCTTT.

The chain combines TRBV20-1 with TRBJ2-3; TRBD1 matches at 8 bases. The CDR3 consists of 14 residues. Unmatched junction bases numbered 6, after V lost 3 bases and J lost 4 bases. The germline CDR1 and CDR2 sequences are DFQATT and SNEGSKA (reference sequence). The CDR3 sequence is CSAREQGVADTQYF. The CDR3 coding sequence is TGCAGTGCTAGGGAACAGGGGGTAGCAGATACGCAGTATTTT.